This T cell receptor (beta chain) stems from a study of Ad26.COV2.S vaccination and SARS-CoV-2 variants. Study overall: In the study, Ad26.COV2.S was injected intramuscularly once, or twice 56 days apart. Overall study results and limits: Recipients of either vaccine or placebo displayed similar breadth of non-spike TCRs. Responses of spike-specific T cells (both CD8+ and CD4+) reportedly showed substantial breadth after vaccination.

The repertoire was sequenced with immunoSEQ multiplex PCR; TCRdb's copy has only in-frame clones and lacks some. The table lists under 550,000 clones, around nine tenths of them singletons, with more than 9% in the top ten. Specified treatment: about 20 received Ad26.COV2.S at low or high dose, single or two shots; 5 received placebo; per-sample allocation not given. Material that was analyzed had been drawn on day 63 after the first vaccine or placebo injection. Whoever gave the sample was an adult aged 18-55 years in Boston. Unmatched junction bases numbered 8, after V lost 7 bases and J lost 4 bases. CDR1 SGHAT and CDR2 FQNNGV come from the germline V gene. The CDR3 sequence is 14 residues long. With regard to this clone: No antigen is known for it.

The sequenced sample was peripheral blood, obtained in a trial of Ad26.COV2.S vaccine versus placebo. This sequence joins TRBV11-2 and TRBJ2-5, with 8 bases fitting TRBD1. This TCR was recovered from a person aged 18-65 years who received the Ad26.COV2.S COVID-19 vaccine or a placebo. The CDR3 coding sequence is TGTGCCAGCAACCGAGGACAGGGAGGAGAGACCCAGTACTTC. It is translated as CASNRGQGGETQYF.